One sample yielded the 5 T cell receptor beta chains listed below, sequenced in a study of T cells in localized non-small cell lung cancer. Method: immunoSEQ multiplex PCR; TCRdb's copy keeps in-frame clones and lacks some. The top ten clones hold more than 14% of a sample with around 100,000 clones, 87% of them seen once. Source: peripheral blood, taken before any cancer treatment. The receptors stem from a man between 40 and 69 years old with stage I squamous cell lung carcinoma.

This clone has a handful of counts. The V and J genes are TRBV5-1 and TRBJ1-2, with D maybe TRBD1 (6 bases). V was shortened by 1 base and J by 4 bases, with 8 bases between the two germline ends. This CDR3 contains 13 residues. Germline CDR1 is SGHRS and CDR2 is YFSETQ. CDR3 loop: CASSLSQGYGYTF. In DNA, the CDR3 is TGCGCCAGCAGCTTGTCACAGGGCTATGGCTACACCTTC.

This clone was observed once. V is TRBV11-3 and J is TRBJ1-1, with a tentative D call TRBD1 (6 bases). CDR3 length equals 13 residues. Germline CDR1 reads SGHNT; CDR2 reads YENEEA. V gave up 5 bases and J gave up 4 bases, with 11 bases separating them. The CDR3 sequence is CASSLTGATEAFF. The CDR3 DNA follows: TGTGCCAGCAGCCTTACGGGGGCCACTGAAGCTTTCTTT. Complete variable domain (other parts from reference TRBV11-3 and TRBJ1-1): EAGVVQSPRYKIIEKKQPVAFWCNPISGHNTLYWYLQNLGQGPELLIRYENEEAVDDSQLPKDRFSAERLKGVDSTLKIQPAELGDSAVYLCASSLTGATEAFFGQGTRLTVV.

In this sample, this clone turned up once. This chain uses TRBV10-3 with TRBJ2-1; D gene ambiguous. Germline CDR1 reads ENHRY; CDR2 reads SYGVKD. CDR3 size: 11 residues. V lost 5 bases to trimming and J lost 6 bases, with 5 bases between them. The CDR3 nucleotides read TGTGCCATCAGTCCAGCCAATGAGCAGTTCTTC. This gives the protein CAISPANEQFF.

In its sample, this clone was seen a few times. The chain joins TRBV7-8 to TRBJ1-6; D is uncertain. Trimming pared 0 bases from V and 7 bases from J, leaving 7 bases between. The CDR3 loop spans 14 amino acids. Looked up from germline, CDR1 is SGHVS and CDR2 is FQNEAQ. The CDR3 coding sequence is TGTGCCAGCAGCTTAGCGAGTCCGAATTCACCCCTCCACTTT. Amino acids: CASSLASPNSPLHF.

In nucleotides, the CDR3 is TGTGCCAGCAGCCCGACAGGGGGCTCGAACACTGAAGCTTTCTTT. Encoded protein: CASSPTGGSNTEAFF. The chain joins TRBV5-4 to TRBJ1-1; TRBD1 agrees at 10 bases. Per the germline V gene, CDR1 is SGHNT and CDR2 is YYREEE (reference sequence). This CDR3 is built from 15 residues. Trimming removed 4 bases from V and 1 base from J; junction bases left unmatched: 4.